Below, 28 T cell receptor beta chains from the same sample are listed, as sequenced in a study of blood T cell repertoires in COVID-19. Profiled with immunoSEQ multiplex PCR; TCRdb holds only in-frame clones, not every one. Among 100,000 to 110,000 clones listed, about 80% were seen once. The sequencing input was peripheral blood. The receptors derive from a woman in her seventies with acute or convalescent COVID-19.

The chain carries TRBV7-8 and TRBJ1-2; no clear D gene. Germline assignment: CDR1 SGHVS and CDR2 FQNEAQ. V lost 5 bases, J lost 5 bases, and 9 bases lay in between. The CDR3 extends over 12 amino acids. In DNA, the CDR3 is TGTGCCAGCAGCCCGGGGTCTTATGGCTACACCTTC. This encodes CASSPGSYGYTF.

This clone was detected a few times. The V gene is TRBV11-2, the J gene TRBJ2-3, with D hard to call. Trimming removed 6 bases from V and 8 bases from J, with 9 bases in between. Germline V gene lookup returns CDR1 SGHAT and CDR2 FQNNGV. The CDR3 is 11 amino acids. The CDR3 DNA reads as TGTGCCAGCAGAGCGATGGGTACGCAGTATTTT. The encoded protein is CASRAMGTQYF.

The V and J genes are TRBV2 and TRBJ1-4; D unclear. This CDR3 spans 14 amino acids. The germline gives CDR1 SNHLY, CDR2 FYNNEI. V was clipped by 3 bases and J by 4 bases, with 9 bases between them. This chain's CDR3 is CASSDQFLNEKLFF. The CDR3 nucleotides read TGTGCCAGCAGTGATCAGTTTCTTAATGAAAAACTGTTTTTT.

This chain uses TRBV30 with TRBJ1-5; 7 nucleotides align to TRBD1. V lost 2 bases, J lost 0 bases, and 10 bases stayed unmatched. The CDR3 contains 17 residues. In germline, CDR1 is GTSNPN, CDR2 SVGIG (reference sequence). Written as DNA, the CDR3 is TGTGCCTGGAGTCAGGGGGGTTGGCCTGATAGCAATCAGCCCCAGCATTTT. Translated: CAWSQGGWPDSNQPQHF.

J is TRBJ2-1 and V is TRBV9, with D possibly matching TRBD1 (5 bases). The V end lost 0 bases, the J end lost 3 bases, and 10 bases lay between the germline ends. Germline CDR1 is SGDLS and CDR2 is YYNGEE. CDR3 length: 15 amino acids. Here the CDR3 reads CASSVGAGNYNEQFF. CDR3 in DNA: TGTGCCAGCAGCGTAGGGGCAGGGAACTACAATGAGCAGTTCTTC.

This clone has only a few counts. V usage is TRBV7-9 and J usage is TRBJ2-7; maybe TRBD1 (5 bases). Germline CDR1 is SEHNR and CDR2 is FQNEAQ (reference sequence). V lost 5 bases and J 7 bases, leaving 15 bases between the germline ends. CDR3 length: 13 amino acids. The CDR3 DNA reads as TGTGCCAGCAGCCCAGGACAATGGGGTGAGCAGTACGTC. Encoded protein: CASSPGQWGEQYV.

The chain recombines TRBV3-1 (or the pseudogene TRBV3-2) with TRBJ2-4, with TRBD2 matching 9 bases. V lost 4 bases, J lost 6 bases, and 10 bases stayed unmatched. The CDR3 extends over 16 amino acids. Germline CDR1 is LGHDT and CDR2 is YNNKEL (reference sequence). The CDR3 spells CASSRKVSLAGNIQYF. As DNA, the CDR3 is TGTGCCAGCAGCCGAAAAGTATCACTAGCGGGAAACATTCAGTACTTC.

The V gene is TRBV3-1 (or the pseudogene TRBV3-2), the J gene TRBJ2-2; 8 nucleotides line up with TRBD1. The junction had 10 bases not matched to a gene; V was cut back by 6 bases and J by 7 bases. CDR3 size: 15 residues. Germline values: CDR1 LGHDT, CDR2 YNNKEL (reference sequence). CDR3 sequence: CASSRTGLTYGELFF. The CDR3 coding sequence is TGTGCCAGCAGTCGGACAGGGCTAACGTACGGGGAGCTGTTTTTT.

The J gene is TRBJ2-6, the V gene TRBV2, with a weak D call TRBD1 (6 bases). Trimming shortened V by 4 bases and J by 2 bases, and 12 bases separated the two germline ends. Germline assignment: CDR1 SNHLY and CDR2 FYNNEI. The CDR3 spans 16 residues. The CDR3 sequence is CASSVSRGTGANVLTF. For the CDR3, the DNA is TGTGCCAGCAGTGTGAGCAGGGGCACTGGGGCCAACGTCCTGACTTTC.

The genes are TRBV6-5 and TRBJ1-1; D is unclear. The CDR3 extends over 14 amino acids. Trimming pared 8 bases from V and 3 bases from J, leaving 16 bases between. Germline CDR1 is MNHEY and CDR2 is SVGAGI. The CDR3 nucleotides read TGTGCCAGCCGTCTAATGTTAATGGACACTGAAGCTTTCTTT. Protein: CASRLMLMDTEAFF.

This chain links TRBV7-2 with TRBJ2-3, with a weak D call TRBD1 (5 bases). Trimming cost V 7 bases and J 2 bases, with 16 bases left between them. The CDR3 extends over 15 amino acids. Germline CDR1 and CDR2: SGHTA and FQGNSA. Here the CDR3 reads CASTTDRVNTDTQYF. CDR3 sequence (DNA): TGTGCCAGCACCACAGACAGAGTCAACACAGATACGCAGTATTTT.

The CDR3 loop reads CASSQGTNGYTF. The CDR3 bases are TGTGCCAGTAGTCAGGGGACGAATGGCTACACCTTC. The chain is built from TRBV19 and TRBJ1-2; TRBD1 might be the D (6 bases). Trimming pared 5 bases from V and 6 bases from J, leaving 10 bases between. This CDR3 is built from 12 residues. Germline V CDR1 and CDR2: LNHDA, SQIVND (reference sequence).

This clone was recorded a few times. CDR3 region: CASTAGGQQYF. The CDR3 coding sequence is TGTGCCAGCACCGCAGGGGGTCAGCAGTACTTC. The chain couples TRBV12-3 or TRBV12-4 to TRBJ2-7, with 7 nucleotides matching TRBD1. V shed 7 bases, J shed 8 bases, and the junction held 5 bases outside the gene matches. This CDR3 has 11 residues.

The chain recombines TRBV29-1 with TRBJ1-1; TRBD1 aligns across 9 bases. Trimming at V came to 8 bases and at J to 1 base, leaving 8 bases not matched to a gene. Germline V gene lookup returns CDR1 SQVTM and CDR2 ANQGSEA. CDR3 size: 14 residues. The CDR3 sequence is CSHRGPGENTEAFF. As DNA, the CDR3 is TGCAGCCACAGGGGGCCGGGGGAGAACACTGAAGCTTTCTTT. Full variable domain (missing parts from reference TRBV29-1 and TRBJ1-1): SAVISQKPSRDICQRGTSLTIQCQVDSQVTMMFWYRQQPGQSLTLIATANQGSEATYESGFVIDKFPISRPNLTFSTLTVSNMSPEDSSIYLCSHRGPGENTEAFFGQGTRLTVV.

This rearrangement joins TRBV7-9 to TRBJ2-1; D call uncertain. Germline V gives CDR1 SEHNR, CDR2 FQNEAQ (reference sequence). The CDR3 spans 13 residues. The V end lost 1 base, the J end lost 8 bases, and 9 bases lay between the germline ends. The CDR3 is CASSLDLSDEQFF. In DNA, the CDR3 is TGTGCCAGCAGCTTAGATCTTTCTGATGAGCAGTTCTTC.

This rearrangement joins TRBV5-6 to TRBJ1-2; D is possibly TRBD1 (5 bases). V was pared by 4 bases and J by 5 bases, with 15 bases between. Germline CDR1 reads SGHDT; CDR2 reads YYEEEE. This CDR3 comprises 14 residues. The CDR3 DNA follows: TGTGCCAGCAGCCTAGACCGGTCAGGGTATGGCTACACCTTC. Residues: CASSLDRSGYGYTF.

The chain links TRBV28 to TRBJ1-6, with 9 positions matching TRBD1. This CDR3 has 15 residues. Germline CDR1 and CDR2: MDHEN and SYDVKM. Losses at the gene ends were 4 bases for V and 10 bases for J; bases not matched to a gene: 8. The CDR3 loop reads CASSSGTGSGSPLHF. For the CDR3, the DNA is TGTGCCAGCAGTTCCGGGACAGGGTCAGGATCACCCCTCCACTTT.

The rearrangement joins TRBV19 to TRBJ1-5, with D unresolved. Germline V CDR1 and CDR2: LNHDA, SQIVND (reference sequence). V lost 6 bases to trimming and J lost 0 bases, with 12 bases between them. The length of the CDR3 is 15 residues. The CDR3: CASRSADTSNQPQHF. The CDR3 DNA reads TGTGCCAGTAGGTCGGCGGATACTAGCAATCAGCCCCAGCATTTT.

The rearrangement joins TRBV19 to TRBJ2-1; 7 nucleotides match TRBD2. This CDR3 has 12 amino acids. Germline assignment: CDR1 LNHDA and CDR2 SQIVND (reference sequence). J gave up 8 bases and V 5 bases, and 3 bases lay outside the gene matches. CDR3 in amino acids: CASSATSDEQFF. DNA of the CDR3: TGTGCCAGTAGTGCTACTAGCGATGAGCAGTTCTTC. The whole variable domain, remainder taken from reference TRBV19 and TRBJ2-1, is DGGITQSPKYLFRKEGQNVTLSCEQNLNHDAMYWYRQDPGQGLRLIYYSQIVNDFQKGDIAEGYSVSREKKESFPLTVTSAQKNPTAFYLCASSATSDEQFFGPGTRLTVL.

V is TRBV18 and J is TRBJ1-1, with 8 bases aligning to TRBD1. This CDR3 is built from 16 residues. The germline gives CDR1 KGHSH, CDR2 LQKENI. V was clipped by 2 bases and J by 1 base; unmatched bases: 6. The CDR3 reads CASSPFTQGANTEAFF. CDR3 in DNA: TGTGCCAGCTCACCATTCACGCAGGGGGCGAACACTGAAGCTTTCTTT.

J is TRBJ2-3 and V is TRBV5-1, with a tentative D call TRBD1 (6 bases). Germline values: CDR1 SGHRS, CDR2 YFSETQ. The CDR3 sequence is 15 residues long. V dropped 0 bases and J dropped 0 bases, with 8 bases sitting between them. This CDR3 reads CASSLGQASTDTQYF. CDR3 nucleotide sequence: TGCGCCAGCAGCTTGGGACAGGCTAGCACAGATACGCAGTATTTT.

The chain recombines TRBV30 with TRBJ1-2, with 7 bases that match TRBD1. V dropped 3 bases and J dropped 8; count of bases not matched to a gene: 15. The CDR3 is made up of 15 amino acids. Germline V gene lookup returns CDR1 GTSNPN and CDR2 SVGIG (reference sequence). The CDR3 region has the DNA TGTGCCTGGAGCCCGACCCGAAATACAGGGGCCGGCTACACCTTC. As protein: CAWSPTRNTGAGYTF.

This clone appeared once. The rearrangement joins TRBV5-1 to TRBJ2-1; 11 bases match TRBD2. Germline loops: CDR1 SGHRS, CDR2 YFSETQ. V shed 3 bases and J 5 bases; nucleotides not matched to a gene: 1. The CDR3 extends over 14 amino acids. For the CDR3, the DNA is TGCGCCAGCAGCTGGGGACTAGCGGACAATGAGCAGTTCTTC. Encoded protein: CASSWGLADNEQFF.

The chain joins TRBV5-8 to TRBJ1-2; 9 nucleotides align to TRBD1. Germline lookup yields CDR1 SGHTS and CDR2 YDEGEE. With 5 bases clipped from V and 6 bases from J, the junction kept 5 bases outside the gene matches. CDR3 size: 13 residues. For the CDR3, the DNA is TGTGCCAGCAGACCCGACAGGGGGGATGGCTACACCTTC. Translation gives CASRPDRGDGYTF.

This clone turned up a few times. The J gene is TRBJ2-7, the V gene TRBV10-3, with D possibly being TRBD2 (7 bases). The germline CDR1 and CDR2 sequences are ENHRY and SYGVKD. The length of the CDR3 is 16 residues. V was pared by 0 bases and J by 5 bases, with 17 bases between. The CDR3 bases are TGTGCCATCAGTGAGTCGGGAGGGGGTGGTCTGGACGAGCAGTACTTC. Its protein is CAISESGGGGLDEQYF.

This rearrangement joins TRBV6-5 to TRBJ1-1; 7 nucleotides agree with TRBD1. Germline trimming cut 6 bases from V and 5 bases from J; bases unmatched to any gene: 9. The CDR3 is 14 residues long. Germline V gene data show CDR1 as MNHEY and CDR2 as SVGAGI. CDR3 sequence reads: CASSVQQGGTEAFF. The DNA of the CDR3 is TGTGCCAGCAGCGTTCAGCAGGGGGGAACTGAAGCTTTCTTT.

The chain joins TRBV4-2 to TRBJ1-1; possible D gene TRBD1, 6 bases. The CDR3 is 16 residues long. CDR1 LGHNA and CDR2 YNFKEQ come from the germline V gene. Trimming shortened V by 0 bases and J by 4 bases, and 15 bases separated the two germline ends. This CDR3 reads CASSQDTGAGGTEAFF. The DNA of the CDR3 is TGTGCCAGCAGCCAAGATACGGGGGCGGGGGGCACTGAAGCTTTCTTT.

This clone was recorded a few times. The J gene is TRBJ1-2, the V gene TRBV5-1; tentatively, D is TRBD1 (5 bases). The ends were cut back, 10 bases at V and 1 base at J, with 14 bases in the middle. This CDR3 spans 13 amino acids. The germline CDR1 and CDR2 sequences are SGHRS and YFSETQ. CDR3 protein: CAVRDGGNYGYTF. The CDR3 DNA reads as TGCGCCGTCCGAGACGGGGGTAACTATGGCTACACCTTC.